The clone carrying this TCR beta chain was seen a few times. The CDR3 extends over 12 amino acids. V shed 7 bases and J 7 bases; nucleotides not matched to a gene: 6. The germline V gene encodes CDR1 MNHNY and CDR2 SVGAGI (reference sequence). This sample was taken from a study of T-cell reconstitution after alpha-beta-depleted transplantation in children. Unique molecular identifiers were incorporated into the prepared TCRbeta library. In TCRdb, the PCR reads were re-called with MiXCR into one record per CDR3 protein. The data contain 100,000 or so distinct CDR3 sequences, about 8% of them singletons.

The chain joins TRBV6-6 to TRBJ2-5, with 7 nucleotides matching TRBD2. Sequencing used PBMCs, obtained before TCRalphabeta/CD19-depleted stem cell transplant. The receptor was isolated from a boy between 2 and 10 years old with acute lymphoblastic leukemia, due to receive a stem cell transplant. The CDR3 region has the DNA TGTGCCAGCACCCCGACGGGGGGGACCCAGTACTTC. Its translation: CASTPTGGTQYF.